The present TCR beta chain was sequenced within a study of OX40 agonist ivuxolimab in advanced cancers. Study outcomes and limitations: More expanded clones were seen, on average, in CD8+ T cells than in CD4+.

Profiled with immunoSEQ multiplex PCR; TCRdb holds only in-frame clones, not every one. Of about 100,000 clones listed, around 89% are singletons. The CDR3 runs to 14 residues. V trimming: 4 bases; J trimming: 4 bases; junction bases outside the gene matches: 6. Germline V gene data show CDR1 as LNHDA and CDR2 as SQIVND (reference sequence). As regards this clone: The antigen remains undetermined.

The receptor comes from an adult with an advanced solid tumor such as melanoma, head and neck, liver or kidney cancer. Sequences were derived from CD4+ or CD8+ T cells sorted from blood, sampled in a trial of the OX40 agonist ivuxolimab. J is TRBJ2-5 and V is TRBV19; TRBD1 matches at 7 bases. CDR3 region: CASSNYRGSETQYF. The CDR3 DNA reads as TGTGCCAGTAGTAATTACAGGGGTTCAGAGACCCAGTACTTC. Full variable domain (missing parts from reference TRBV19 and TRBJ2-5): DGGITQSPKYLFRKEGQNVTLSCEQNLNHDAMYWYRQDPGQGLRLIYYSQIVNDFQKGDIAEGYSVSREKKESFPLTVTSAQKNPTAFYLCASSNYRGSETQYFGPGTRLLVL.